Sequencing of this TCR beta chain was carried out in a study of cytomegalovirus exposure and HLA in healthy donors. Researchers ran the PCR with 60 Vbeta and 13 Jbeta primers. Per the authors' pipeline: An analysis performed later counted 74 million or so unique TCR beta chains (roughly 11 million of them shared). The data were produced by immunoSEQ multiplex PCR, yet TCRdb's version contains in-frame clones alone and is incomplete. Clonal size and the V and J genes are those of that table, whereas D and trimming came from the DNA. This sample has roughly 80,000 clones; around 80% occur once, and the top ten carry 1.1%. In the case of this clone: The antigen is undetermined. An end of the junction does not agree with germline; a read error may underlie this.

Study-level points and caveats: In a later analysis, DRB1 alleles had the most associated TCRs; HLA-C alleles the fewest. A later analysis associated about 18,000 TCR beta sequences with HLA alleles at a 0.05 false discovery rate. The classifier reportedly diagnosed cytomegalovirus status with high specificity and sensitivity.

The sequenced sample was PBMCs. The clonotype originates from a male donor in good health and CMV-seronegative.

In DNA form, the CDR3 reads TGCGCCAGCAGCCAAGATGTGGGCGGAGGAGTTGTCTTAAACTATGGCTACCCCTTC. It yields the protein CASSQDVGGGVVLNYGYPF. The chain uses TRBV4-3 and TRBJ1-2; D is unresolved. Germline V gene data show CDR1 as LGHNA and CDR2 as YSLEER. CDR3 length: 19 residues.